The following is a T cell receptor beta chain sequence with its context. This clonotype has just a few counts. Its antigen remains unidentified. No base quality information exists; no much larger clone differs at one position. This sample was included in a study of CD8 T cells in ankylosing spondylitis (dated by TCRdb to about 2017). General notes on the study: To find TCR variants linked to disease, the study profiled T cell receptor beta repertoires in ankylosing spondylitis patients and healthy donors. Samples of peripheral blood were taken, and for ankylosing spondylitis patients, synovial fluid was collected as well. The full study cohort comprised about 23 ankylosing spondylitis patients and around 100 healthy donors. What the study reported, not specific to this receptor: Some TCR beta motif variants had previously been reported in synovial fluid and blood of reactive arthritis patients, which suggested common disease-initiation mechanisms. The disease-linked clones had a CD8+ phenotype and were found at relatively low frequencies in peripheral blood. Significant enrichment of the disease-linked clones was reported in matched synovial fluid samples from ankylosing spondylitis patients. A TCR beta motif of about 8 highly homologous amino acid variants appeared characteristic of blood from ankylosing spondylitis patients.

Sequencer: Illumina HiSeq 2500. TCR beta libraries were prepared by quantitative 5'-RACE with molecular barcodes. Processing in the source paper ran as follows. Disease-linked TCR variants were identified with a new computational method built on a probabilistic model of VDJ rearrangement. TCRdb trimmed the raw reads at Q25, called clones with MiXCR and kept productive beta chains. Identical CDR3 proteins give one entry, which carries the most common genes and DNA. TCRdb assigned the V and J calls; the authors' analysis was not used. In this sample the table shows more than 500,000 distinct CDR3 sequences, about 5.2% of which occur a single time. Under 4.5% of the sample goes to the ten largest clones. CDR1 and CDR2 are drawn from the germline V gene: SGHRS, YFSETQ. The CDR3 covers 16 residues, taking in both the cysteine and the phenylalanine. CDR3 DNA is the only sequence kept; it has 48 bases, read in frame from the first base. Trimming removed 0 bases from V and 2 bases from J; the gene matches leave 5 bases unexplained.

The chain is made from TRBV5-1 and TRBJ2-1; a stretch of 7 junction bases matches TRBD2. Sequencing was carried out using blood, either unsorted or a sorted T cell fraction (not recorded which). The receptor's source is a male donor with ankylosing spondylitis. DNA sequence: TGCGCCAGCAGCTTGGGTCTAGCGGATACCTACAATGAGCAGTTCTTC. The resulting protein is CASSLGLADTYNEQFF.